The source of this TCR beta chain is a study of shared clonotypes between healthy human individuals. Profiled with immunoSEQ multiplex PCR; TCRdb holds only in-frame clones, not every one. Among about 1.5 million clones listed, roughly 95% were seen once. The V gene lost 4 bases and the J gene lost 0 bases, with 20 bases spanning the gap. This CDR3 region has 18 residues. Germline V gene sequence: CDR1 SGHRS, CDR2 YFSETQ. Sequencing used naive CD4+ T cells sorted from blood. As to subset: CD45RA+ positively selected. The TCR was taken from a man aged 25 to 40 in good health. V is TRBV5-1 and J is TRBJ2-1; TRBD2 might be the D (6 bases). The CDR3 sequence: CASSVPGLHLSSYNEQFF. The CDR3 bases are TGCGCCAGCAGCGTCCCGGGACTCCATTTGAGCTCCTACAATGAGCAGTTCTTC.